The T cell receptor beta chain under discussion was sequenced for a study of identical twins. With V trimmed by 2 bases and J by 7 bases, 4 bases remained unmatched. Germline CDR1 is KGHSH and CDR2 is LQKENI. This CDR3 comprises 14 residues. This clonotype appeared once. TCRdb reprocessed the 5' RACE reads via MiXCR and lists one record per CDR3 protein. The sample includes 450,000 or so distinct CDR3 sequences, around 15% of them seen just once. The same data also contributed to another study, on yellow fever vaccine responses in identical twins.

The source is a woman younger than 30 in good health. V gene TRBV18 combines with J gene TRBJ2-7; 11 nucleotides match TRBD1. Material: CD4+ T cells sorted from blood. CDR3 protein: CASSPGTGGEEQYF. The CDR3 coding sequence is TGTGCCAGCTCACCAGGGACAGGGGGAGAAGAGCAGTACTTC.